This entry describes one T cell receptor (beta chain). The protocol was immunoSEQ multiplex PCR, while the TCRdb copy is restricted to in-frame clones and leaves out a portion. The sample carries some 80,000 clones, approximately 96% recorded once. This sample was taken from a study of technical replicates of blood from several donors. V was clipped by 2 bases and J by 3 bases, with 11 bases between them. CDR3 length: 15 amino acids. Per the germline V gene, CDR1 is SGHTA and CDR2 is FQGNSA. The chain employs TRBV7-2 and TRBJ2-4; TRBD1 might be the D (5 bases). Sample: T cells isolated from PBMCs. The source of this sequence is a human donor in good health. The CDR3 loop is CASSLPGQGKNIQYF. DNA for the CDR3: TGTGCCAGCAGCTTACCAGGGCAGGGCAAAAACATTCAGTACTTC.